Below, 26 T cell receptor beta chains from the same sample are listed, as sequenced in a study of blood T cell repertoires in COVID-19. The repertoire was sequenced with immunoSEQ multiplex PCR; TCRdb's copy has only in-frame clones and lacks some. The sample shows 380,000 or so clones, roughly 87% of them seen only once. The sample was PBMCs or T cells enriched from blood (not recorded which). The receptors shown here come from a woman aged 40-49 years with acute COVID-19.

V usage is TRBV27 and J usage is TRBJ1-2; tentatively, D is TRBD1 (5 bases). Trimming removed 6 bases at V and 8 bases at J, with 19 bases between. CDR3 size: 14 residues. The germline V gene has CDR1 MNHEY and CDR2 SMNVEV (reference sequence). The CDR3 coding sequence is TGTGCCAGCAGACCAGCAGGGCAGGCGAGGGGCTACACCTTC. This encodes CASRPAGQARGYTF.

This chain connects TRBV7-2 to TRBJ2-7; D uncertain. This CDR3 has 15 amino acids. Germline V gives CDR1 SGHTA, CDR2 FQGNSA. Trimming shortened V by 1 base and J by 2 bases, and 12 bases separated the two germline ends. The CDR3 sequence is CASSLGSLVAYEQYF. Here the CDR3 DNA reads TGTGCCAGCAGCTTAGGTTCGCTAGTAGCCTACGAGCAGTACTTC.

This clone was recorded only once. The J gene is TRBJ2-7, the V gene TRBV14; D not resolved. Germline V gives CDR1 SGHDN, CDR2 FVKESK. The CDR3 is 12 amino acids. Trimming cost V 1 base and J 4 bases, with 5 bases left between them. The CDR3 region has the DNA TGTGCCAGCAGCCAAGTTCTTTACGAGCAGTACTTC. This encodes CASSQVLYEQYF.

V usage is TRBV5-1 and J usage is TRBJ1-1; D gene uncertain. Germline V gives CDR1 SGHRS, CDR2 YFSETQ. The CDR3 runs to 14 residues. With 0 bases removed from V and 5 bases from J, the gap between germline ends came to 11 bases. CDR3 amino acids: CASSLDRGGTEAFF. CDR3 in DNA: TGCGCCAGCAGCTTGGACCGGGGAGGGACTGAAGCTTTCTTT.

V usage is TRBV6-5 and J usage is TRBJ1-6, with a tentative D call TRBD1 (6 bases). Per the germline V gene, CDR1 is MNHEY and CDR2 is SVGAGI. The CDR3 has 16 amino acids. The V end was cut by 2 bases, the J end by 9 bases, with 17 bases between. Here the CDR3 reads CASSYEGRGYGSPLHF. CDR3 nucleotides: TGTGCCAGCAGTTACGAGGGCAGGGGCTATGGTTCACCCCTCCACTTT.

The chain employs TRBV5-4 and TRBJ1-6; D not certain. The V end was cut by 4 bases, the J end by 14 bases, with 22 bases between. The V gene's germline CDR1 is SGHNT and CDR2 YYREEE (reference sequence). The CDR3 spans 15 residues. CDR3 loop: CASSPRTDRDLTLHF. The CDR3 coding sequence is TGTGCCAGCAGCCCCAGGACGGATCGGGATTTGACCCTCCACTTT.

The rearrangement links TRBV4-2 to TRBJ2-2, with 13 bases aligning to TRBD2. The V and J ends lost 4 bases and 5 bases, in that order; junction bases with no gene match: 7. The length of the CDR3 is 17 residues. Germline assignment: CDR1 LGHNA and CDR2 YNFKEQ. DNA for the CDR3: TGTGCCAGCAGCCCTCGACTAGCGGGGGGCGCAACCGGGGAGCTGTTTTTT. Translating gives CASSPRLAGGATGELFF.

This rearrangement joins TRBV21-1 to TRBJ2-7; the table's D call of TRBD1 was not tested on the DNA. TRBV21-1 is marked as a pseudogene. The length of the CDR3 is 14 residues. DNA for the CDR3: TGTGCCAGCAGCAAAGCGCCAGGGGGAAGCGAGCAGTACTTC. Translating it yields CASSKAPGGSEQYF.

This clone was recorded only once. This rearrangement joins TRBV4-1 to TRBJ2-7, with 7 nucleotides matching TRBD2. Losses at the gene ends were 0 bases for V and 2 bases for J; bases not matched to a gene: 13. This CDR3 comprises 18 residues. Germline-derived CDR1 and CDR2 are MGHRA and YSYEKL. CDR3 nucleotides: TGCGCCAGCAGCCAAGATTGGGTATCGAGGGACTACGCCTACGAGCAGTACTTC. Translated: CASSQDWVSRDYAYEQYF.

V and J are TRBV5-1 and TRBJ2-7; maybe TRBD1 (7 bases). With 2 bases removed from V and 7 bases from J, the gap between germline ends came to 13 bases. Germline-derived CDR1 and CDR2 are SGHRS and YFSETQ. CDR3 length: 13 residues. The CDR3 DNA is TGCGCCAGCAGCTTCCCGGCAGGGGGGGAGCAGTACTTC. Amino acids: CASSFPAGGEQYF.

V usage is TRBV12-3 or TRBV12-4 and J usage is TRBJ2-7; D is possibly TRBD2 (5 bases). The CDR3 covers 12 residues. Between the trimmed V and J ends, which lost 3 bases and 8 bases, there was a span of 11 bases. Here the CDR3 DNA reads TGTGCCAGCAGTTTCGGCGGCGGGCAGCAGTACTTC. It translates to CASSFGGGQQYF.

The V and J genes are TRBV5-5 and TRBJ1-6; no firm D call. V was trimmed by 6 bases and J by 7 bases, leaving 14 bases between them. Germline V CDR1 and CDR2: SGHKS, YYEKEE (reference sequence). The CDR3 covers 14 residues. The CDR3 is CASTPWYQNSPLHF. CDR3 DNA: TGTGCCAGCACTCCATGGTACCAGAATTCACCCCTCCACTTT.

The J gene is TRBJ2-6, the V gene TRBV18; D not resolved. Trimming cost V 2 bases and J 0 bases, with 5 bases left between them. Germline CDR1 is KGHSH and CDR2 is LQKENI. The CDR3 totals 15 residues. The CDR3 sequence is CASSPASSGANVLTF. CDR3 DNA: TGTGCCAGCTCACCAGCGAGCTCTGGGGCCAACGTCCTGACTTTC.

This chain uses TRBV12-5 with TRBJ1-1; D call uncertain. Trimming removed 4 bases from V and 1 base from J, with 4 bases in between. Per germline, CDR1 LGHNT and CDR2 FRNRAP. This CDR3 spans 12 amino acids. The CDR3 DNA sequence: TGTGCTAGTGGTTGGCAGAACACTGAAGCTTTCTTT. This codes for CASGWQNTEAFF.

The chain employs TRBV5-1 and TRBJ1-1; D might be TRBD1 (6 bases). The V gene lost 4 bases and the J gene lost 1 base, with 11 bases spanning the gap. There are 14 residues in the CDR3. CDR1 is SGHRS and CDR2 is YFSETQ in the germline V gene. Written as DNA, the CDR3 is TGCGCCAGCAGCGCCGGACAGTGGAACACTGAAGCTTTCTTT. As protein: CASSAGQWNTEAFF.

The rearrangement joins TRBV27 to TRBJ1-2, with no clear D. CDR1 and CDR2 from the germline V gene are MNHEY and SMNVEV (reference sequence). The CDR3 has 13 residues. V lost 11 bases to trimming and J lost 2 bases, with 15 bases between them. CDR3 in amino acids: CASSWNGNYGYTF. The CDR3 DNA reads TGTGCCTCCAGTTGGAACGGGAACTATGGCTACACCTTC.

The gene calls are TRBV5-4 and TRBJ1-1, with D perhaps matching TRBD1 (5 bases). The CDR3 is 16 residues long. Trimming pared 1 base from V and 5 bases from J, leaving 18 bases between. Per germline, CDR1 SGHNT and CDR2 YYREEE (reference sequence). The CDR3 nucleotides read TGTGCCAGCAGCTTGCCAGTAATGCAGGGAGGGACTGAAGCTTTCTTT. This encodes CASSLPVMQGGTEAFF.

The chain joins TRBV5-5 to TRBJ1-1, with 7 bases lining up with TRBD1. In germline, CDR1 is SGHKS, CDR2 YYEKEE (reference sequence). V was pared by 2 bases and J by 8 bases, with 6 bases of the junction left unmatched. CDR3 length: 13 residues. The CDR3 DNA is TGTGCCAGCAGCTTTGAGGGGGCCGGGGAAGCTTTCTTT. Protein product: CASSFEGAGEAFF.

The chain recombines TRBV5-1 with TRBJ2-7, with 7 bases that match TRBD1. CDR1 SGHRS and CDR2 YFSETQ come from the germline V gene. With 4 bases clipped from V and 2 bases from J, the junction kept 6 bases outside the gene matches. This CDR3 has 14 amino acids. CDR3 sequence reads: CASSTGQAPYEQYF. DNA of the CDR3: TGCGCCAGCAGCACCGGACAGGCCCCCTACGAGCAGTACTTC.

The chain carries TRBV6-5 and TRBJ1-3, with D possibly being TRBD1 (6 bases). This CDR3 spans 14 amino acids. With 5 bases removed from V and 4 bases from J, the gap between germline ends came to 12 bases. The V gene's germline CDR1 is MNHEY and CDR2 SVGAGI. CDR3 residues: CASSTGGHGNTIYF. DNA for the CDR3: TGTGCCAGCAGTACCGGGGGGCACGGAAACACCATATATTTT.

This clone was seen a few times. CDR3 residues: CASSTSQQLTTEAFF. The CDR3 DNA reads TGTGCCAGTAGTACCTCTCAACAGCTGACCACTGAAGCTTTCTTT. The chain has TRBV19 and TRBJ1-1; no clear D gene. CDR1 and CDR2 from the germline V gene are LNHDA and SQIVND (reference sequence). The CDR3 length is 15 residues. Trimming removed 4 bases from V and 4 bases from J, with 16 bases in between.

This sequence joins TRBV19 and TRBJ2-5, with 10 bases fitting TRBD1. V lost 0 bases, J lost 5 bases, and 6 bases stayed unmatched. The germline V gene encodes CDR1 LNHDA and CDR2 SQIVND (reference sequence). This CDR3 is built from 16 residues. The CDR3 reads CASSIETGTGVETQYF. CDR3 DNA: TGTGCCAGTAGTATAGAGACCGGGACAGGGGTGGAGACCCAGTACTTC. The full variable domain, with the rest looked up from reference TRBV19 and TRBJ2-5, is DGGITQSPKYLFRKEGQNVTLSCEQNLNHDAMYWYRQDPGQGLRLIYYSQIVNDFQKGDIAEGYSVSREKKESFPLTVTSAQKNPTAFYLCASSIETGTGVETQYFGPGTRLLVL.

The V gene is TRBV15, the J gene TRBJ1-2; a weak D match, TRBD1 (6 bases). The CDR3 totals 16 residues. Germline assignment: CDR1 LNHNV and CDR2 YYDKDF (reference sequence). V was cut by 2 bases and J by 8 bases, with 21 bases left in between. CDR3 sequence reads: CATSRPSGETGGGYTF. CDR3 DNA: TGTGCCACCAGCAGACCGTCAGGGGAAACGGGGGGAGGCTACACCTTC.

CDR3 sequence: CASSRTSGNNEQFF. DNA for the CDR3: TGTGCCAGCAGCCGGACTAGCGGAAACAATGAGCAGTTCTTC. The chain carries TRBV5-4 and TRBJ2-1; 10 nucleotides line up with TRBD2. Germline assignment: CDR1 SGHNT and CDR2 YYREEE (reference sequence). This CDR3 is built from 14 residues. Germline trimming cut 4 bases from V and 5 bases from J; bases unmatched to any gene: 3.

The CDR3 DNA follows: TGCGCCAGCAGCCCCGAGGGAAATCCCGCCTATGGCTACACCTTC. The encoded protein is CASSPEGNPAYGYTF. V and J are TRBV5-1 and TRBJ1-2; D not certain. Germline V gene lookup returns CDR1 SGHRS and CDR2 YFSETQ. Trimming took 4 bases from V and 4 from J, leaving 17 bases between them. CDR3 length: 15 residues. The whole variable domain, filled in from reference TRBV5-1 and TRBJ1-2, reads KAGVTQTPRYLIKTRGQQVTLSCSPISGHRSVSWYQQTPGQGLQFLFEYFSETQRNKGNFPGRFSGRQFSNSRSEMNVSTLELGDSALYLCASSPEGNPAYGYTFGSGTRLTVV.

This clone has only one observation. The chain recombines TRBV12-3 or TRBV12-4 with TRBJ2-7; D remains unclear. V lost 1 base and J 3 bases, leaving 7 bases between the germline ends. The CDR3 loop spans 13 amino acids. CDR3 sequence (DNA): TGTGCCAGCAGTTTAGGGTCGGGCTACGAGCAGTACTTC. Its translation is CASSLGSGYEQYF.